This T cell receptor (beta chain) comes out of a study of T cell responses to AZD1222 COVID-19 vaccine (dated by TCRdb to the early 2020s). In terms of the full investigation: TCR sequencing covered more than 230 trial participants: 207 given two doses of AZD1222 and some 25 given two doses of MenACWY control vaccine. Enrollment into the trials was organized by age into subgroups of 18-55, 56-69 and 70-plus years, and those subgroups contained approximately 160, 26 and 62 TCR-sequenced participants, respectively.

On the study overall, not on this receptor specifically: After two AZD1222 doses, spike-specific TCR breadth and depth were significantly higher than at day 0 and than in MenACWY recipients. Most participants were white British and females outnumbered males, and the authors suggested that clonal diversity may have been underestimated. Reportedly, almost half of the unique spike-specific TCRs recognized epitopes lying outside the regions that are mutated in the B.1.351 and B.1.1.7 variants. In the small 56-69-year group, the increase in depth fell short of significance, most likely because of low power. The whole spike protein was spanned by vaccine-associated CD4 TCRs, and dominant responses were seen in regions 160-218 and 743-854. Because no samples from the day 14 peak response were available, repertoires could be characterized only after the peak T cell response. Only five to seven AZD1222 recipients were SARS-CoV-2 seropositive at baseline, limiting conclusions about previously exposed vaccinees.

V is clipped by 4 bases and J by 5 bases, and the sequence between their germline boundaries is 11 bases long. The CDR3 numbers 13 residues from cysteine through phenylalanine. Only the CDR3 DNA is retained, 39 bases long and in frame from the first base. CDR1 is given as MNHEY and CDR2 as SVGAGI, both from the germline V gene. The time point label, as the study defines it: about 28 days (+/-7) after the second vaccine dose. AZD1222 recipients whose second dose came at about 4 weeks and those whose second dose came at about 12 weeks were combined into one group, since spike-specific TCR depth and breadth did not differ between the two schedules. The vaccinee samples were drawn from two UK trials, COV001 and COV002, one of which was a single-blind randomized controlled phase 2/3 trial testing AZD1222 (ChAdOx1 nCoV-19) in healthy adults. For TCRbeta chain sequencing, PBMC samples were collected from trial participants at day 0 and at day 28 after the second dose.

About this clone: This receptor's antigen is unknown. No base-level quality is on record; no much larger clone is a single base apart.

The CDR3 regions of human TCRbeta chains were analyzed by immunosequencing. The original pipeline was this. Repertoire TCRs were checked for matches against a reference library of SARS-CoV-2-specific TCRs that had been generated using the MIRA antigen-specificity platform. Breadth was defined as the fraction of unique TCRs that were SARS-CoV-2-associated. Depth was defined as the fraction of total T cells that were SARS-CoV-2-associated. Using the MIRA data, every spike-specific TCR was mapped to the spike region that the TCR reacted to and assigned to either a CD4 or a CD8 class. Log10-transformed breadth and depth values were compared by one-way ANOVA with Sidak's multiple comparisons tests. Imported from immuneACCESS, the table was reduced by TCRdb to in-frame sequences with V and J called. These copies leave out some clones; in studies compared against another copy, an unresolved V gene accounts for under half, and the cause of the remainder is not known. The V and J calls and the clone size are those of that table, but D and trimming were determined from the DNA. The table for this sample lists 190,000 or so clones; about 93% of them were counted only once. The ten biggest clones cover about 1% of the sample.

The sequence is built from TRBV6-5 and TRBJ2-5; the D gene is perhaps TRBD1, from 6 matching bases. The sequence was collected from an adult who received the AZD1222 COVID-19 vaccine. The sample was peripheral blood, taken 28 days after the second AZD1222 dose. CDR3 loop: CASSFGGRETQYF. The DNA sequence is given as TGTGCCAGCAGTTTTGGGGGCAGGGAGACCCAGTACTTC.